This T cell receptor (beta chain) was found in a study of control samples from healthy donors and cancer patients. Data came from immunoSEQ multiplex PCR; TCRdb stores just in-frame clones and leaves some out. The table includes about 63,000 clones, about 90% detected once. The V end lost 7 bases, the J end lost 8 bases, and 11 bases lay between the germline ends. There are 12 residues in the CDR3. Germline CDR1 SNHLY, CDR2 FYNNEI. The specimen was PBMCs. The genes are TRBV2 and TRBJ1-4; the D is unclear. The sequence came from a woman aged 60-70 years with lung cancer. CDR3 loop: CASTRVEEKLFF. The DNA for the CDR3 is TGTGCCAGCACAAGGGTCGAAGAAAAACTGTTTTTT.